What follows is one T cell receptor (beta chain) and its context. The data are from a study of OX40 agonist ivuxolimab in advanced cancers. The repertoire was sequenced with immunoSEQ multiplex PCR; TCRdb's copy has only in-frame clones and lacks some. The sample holds 100,000 to 150,000 clones, 93% seen once. The receptor was derived from an adult with an advanced solid tumor such as melanoma, head and neck, liver or kidney cancer. Source: CD4+ or CD8+ T cells sorted from blood, taken in a trial of the OX40 agonist ivuxolimab.

CDR3 residues: CASPLGGEGSALYGYTF. The CDR3 DNA reads as TGTGCCAGCCCCTTAGGGGGGGAGGGGAGCGCGCTCTATGGCTACACCTTC. This sequence joins TRBV7-2 and TRBJ1-2; a possible D gene is TRBD1 (6 bases). This CDR3 region has 17 residues. Deletions cut 8 bases from V and 4 bases from J, with 26 bases between. Germline V lookup: CDR1 SGHTA, CDR2 FQGNSA.